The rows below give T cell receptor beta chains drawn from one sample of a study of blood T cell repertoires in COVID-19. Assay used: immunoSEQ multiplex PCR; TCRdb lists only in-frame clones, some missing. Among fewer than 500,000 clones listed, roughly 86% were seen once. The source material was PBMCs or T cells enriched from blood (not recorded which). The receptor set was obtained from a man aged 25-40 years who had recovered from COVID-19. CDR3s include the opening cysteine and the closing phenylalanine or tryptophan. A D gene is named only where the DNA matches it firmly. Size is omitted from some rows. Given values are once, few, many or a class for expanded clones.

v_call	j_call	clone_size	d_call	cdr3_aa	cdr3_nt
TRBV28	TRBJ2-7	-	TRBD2	CASSLIGGSSYEQYF	TGTGCCAGCAGTTTGATCGGGGGGAGCTCCTACGAGCAGTACTTC
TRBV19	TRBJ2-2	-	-	CASSATSLNTGELFF	TGTGCCAGTAGCGCCACTAGCTTGAACACCGGGGAGCTGTTTTTT
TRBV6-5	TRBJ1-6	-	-	CASSYESSSYNSPLHF	TGTGCCAGCAGTTACGAGTCAAGCTCCTATAATTCACCCCTCCACTTT
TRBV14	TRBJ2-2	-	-	CASSLNPPGHPNTGELFF	TGTGCCAGCAGCCTGAATCCCCCGGGACACCCGAACACCGGGGAGCTGTTTTTT
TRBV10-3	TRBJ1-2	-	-	CAISESSREAGYTF	TGTGCCATCAGTGAGTCATCCCGGGAGGCTGGCTACACCTTC
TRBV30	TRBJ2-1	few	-	CAWTRDSYNEQFF	TGTGCCTGGACCAGGGACTCCTACAATGAGCAGTTCTTC
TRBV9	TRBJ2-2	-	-	CASSVEAGGSGELFF	TGTGCCAGCAGCGTAGAAGCGGGTGGAAGCGGGGAGCTGTTTTTT
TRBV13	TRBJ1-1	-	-	CASSLVGGMAGEAFF	TGTGCCAGCAGCTTAGTTGGGGGGATGGCAGGTGAAGCTTTCTTT
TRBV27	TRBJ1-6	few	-	CASSLAGSDSPLHF	TGTGCCAGCAGTTTGGCAGGATCGGATTCACCCCTCCACTTT
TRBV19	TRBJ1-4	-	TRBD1	CASSAFGQDRLFF	TGTGCCAGTAGTGCATTCGGACAGGACAGACTGTTTTTT
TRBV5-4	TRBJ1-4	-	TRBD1	CASSSNRDSNEKLFF	TGTGCCAGCAGCTCCAACCGGGACAGTAATGAAAAACTGTTTTTT